Following are 9 T cell receptor beta chains from one sample sequenced in a study. TCRdb itself ran the 5' RACE reads through MiXCR, one entry per CDR3 protein. The repertoire holds about 60,000 distinct CDR3 sequences, with almost 30% as singletons. The sequencing sample was made of tumor-infiltrating naive CD4+ T cells sorted from the breast tumor. Subset described: naive CD4+ T cells, CD4+CD45RA+CD25-. The receptor set was obtained from a female donor with breast cancer.

The V call is TRBV20-1, the J call TRBJ2-3, with D possibly matching TRBD2 (6 bases). The V end was cut by 0 bases, the J end by 2 bases, with 9 bases between. Germline V gives CDR1 DFQATT, CDR2 SNEGSKA (reference sequence). The CDR3 runs to 14 residues. The chain's CDR3 is CSARDGGLTDTQYF. CDR3 nucleotide sequence: TGCAGTGCTAGAGACGGGGGACTCACAGATACGCAGTATTTT.

This chain joins TRBV28 and TRBJ2-1; D is unresolved. The V gene's germline CDR1 is MDHEN and CDR2 SYDVKM. V shed 6 bases and J shed 5 bases, with 20 bases lying between them. The CDR3 has 16 amino acids. CDR3 nucleotides: TGTGCCAGCAGCCCAAAACGTTTAAACTTAAACAATGAGCAGTTCTTC. Translation: CASSPKRLNLNNEQFF. The full variable domain, rest sourced from reference TRBV28 and TRBJ2-1, is DVKVTQSSRYLVKRTGEKVFLECVQDMDHENMFWYRQDPGLGLRLIYFSYDVKMKEKGDIPEGYSVSREKKERFSLILESASTNQTSMYLCASSPKRLNLNNEQFFGPGTRLTVL.

This clonotype was seen ten or more times. V and J are TRBV9 and TRBJ1-1; D not resolved. V was cut by 4 bases and J by 0 bases, with 10 bases left in between. This CDR3 has 14 residues. Per germline, CDR1 SGDLS and CDR2 YYNGEE. The CDR3 DNA sequence: TGTGCCAGCAGCCCATTCGGGCTGAACACTGAAGCTTTCTTT. Translated: CASSPFGLNTEAFF.

By proportion, this clonotype is medium-sized (0.01 to 0.1%). The genes are TRBV28 and TRBJ2-1; D not resolved. The CDR3 sequence is 13 residues long. The V gene lost 4 bases and the J gene lost 4 bases, with 8 bases spanning the gap. The germline CDR1 and CDR2 sequences are MDHEN and SYDVKM. CDR3 nucleotides: TGTGCCAGCAGTTCGACTGGATACAATGAGCAGTTCTTC. Its translation: CASSSTGYNEQFF.

V usage is TRBV6-6 and J usage is TRBJ2-1; possible D gene TRBD1, 6 bases. The CDR3 runs 11 residues. The germline CDR1 and CDR2 sequences are MNHNY and SVGAGI (reference sequence). V was pared by 11 bases and J by 5 bases, with 10 bases between. In nucleotides, the CDR3 is TGTGCCTCAAAGGGGGACAATGAGCAGTTCTTC. This encodes CASKGDNEQFF.

The genes are TRBV18 and TRBJ2-3; TRBD2 matches at 10 bases. Per the germline V gene, CDR1 is KGHSH and CDR2 is LQKENI. Losses at the gene ends were 6 bases for V and 0 bases for J; bases not matched to a gene: 3. This CDR3 is built from 15 residues. CDR3 in amino acids: CASSPSGGSTDTQYF. CDR3 nucleotide sequence: TGTGCCAGCTCGCCTAGCGGGGGTAGCACAGATACGCAGTATTTT.

This clonotype has only a few counts. The genes are TRBV9 and TRBJ2-2; D is undetermined. Germline CDR1 and CDR2: SGDLS and YYNGEE. V was shortened by 0 bases and J by 4 bases, with 4 bases between the two germline ends. The CDR3 is 13 residues long. The chain's CDR3 is CASSVGVTGELFF. DNA for the CDR3: TGTGCCAGCAGCGTAGGGGTCACCGGGGAGCTGTTTTTT.

This clonotype has just a few counts. This sequence joins TRBV9 and TRBJ2-7; perhaps TRBD1 as D (6 bases). Germline assignment: CDR1 SGDLS and CDR2 YYNGEE. This CDR3 spans 15 amino acids. Between the trimmed V and J ends, which lost 0 bases and 3 bases, there was a span of 13 bases. CDR3 DNA: TGTGCCAGCAGCGTAGGCGGACAGACTAACTACGAGCAGTACTTC. Encoded protein: CASSVGGQTNYEQYF.

This clonotype was seen at least ten times. V and J are TRBV4-2 and TRBJ2-4; 10 positions agree with TRBD1. The trim removed 0 bases at V and 8 bases at J, leaving 4 bases unmatched. The CDR3 length is 15 residues. The V gene's germline CDR1 is LGHNA and CDR2 YNFKEQ. Written as DNA, the CDR3 is TGTGCCAGCAGCCAAGATGCAGGGACAGGGGACATTCAGTACTTC. Protein: CASSQDAGTGDIQYF.